This T cell receptor beta chain derives from a study of shared clonotypes between healthy human individuals. The overall study: Each donor had three CD4 naive, three CD4 memory, two CD8 naive and one CD8 memory plate.

TCRdb's table, derived via immunoSEQ multiplex PCR, lists solely in-frame clones and lacks some. Of 950,000 to 1,200,000 clones in the sample, 77% were seen once. The CDR3 loop spans 14 amino acids. The germline V gene encodes CDR1 MNHEY and CDR2 SMNVEV (reference sequence). V gave up 6 bases and J gave up 2 bases, with 12 bases separating them. Adult donors, all healthy and HIV-negative, had no recent acute infections or vaccinations. Input material: memory CD4+ T cells from PBMCs. Regarding subset: CD45RA-negative fraction. V is TRBV27 and J is TRBJ2-3; D perhaps matches TRBD1 (6 bases). The receptor's source is a man aged 18-30 years in good health. Some clones in this sample may be carry-over from other donors' samples. CDR3 DNA: TGTGCCAGCAGCCGGGACACCGACACAGATACGCAGTATTTT. Protein: CASSRDTDTDTQYF.